The 24 T cell receptor beta chains below were found in one sample sequenced in a study of blood T cells in healthy people across ages (dated by TCRdb to the mid-2010s). The library was produced with 5' RACE. The reads were generated on an Illumina HiSeq 2500. A second PCR of about 6 to 11 cycles was run with a J-beta primer mix and a sample-barcoded 5' primer. Clones were called with MiXCR by TCRdb after fastp trimmed the public reads at Q25, and only in-frame beta chains were retained. CDR3 protein duplicates are merged, each entry listing the most common genes and DNA. The sample records about 680,000 distinct CDR3 sequences, about 52% of which are singletons. The ten largest make up 25% to 35% of the sample. Sequenced input: blood. These receptors were obtained from a woman aged 60-70 years in good health.

The genes are TRBV24-1 and TRBJ2-5; 8 positions match TRBD1. The CDR3 sequence is 16 residues long. V trimming: 4 bases; J trimming: 5 bases; junction bases outside the gene matches: 11. CDR1 is KGHDR, CDR2 SFDVKD, per germline. CDR3 amino acids: CATSDPGQGGWETQYF. CDR3 DNA: TGTGCCACCAGTGACCCAGGACAGGGCGGTTGGGAGACCCAGTACTTC.

This clonotype was seen only once. The V gene is TRBV7-2, the J gene TRBJ2-1; 10 nucleotides agree with TRBD1. This CDR3 has 18 residues. V lost 4 bases and J lost 6; bases outside the gene matches: 15. The germline V gene encodes CDR1 SGHTA and CDR2 FQGNSA. Written as DNA, the CDR3 is TGTGCCAGCAGCTCACAATATAGACAGGGGGCGCGGAGCAATGAGCAGTTCTTC. Residues: CASSSQYRQGARSNEQFF.

This clonotype was picked up one time. V usage is TRBV5-1 and J usage is TRBJ1-1; 7 bases line up with TRBD1. The CDR3 length is 12 residues. Germline V gene sequence: CDR1 SGHRS, CDR2 YFSETQ. Trimming cost V 6 bases and J 1 base; bases outside gene matches: 0. The CDR3 here is CASKGANTEAFF. The CDR3, as DNA: TGCGCCAGCAAGGGGGCGAACACTGAAGCTTTCTTT.

This clonotype was detected once. The chain is built from TRBV7-6 and TRBJ2-5; 11 bases agree with TRBD1. Per the germline V gene, CDR1 is SGHVS and CDR2 is FNYEAQ. Losses at the gene ends were 1 base for V and 11 bases for J; bases not matched to a gene: 9. This CDR3 comprises 15 residues. DNA for the CDR3: TGTGCCAGCAGCTTAGTAGGGACAGGGGGTAAAGAGCAGTACTTC. This codes for CASSLVGTGGKEQYF.

This sequence joins TRBV25-1 and TRBJ2-1; TRBD1 matches at 8 bases. CDR3 length: 15 residues. V gave up 1 base and J gave up 7 bases; unmatched junction bases: 6. CDR1 is MGHDK and CDR2 is SYGVNS in the germline V gene. CDR3 sequence (DNA): TGTGCCAGCAGTGAATCAGGACAGGGTGGGAATGAGCAGTTCTTC. Protein: CASSESGQGGNEQFF.

This clonotype was picked up many times. A much more abundant neighbour one base away suggests this may be a read error. V is TRBV27 and J is TRBJ2-7, with 10 bases that match TRBD2. The ends lost 5 bases at V and 3 bases at J; junction bases unmatched: 4. From germline, CDR1 is MNHEY and CDR2 SMNVEV (reference sequence). This CDR3 has 14 residues. DNA of the CDR3: TGTGCCAGCAGTGCCGGACTAGCGGTCTACGAGCAGTACTTC. It is translated as CASSAGLAVYEQYF.

This chain links TRBV7-2 with TRBJ2-3, with TRBD2 matching 7 bases. V was clipped by 2 bases and J by 2 bases; unmatched bases: 7. The CDR3 runs to 16 residues. Germline assignment: CDR1 SGHTA and CDR2 FQGNSA. Here the CDR3 DNA reads TGTGCCAGCAGCTTATTTTGGGGGAGGGACACAGATACGCAGTATTTT. It encodes CASSLFWGRDTDTQYF.

Only a few counts were recorded for this clonotype. The chain employs TRBV6-2 or TRBV6-3 and TRBJ2-1, with D uncertain. The V end was cut by 5 bases, the J end by 9 bases, with 8 bases between. Germline CDR1 reads MNHEY; CDR2 reads SVGEGT. This CDR3 spans 11 amino acids. CDR3 DNA: TGTGCCAGCAGTACAACCCGTGAGCAGTTCTTC. Translated, it gives CASSTTREQFF.

This chain links TRBV5-1 with TRBJ1-2; possible D gene TRBD1, 5 bases. The V end lost 4 bases, the J end lost 6 bases, and 22 bases lay between the germline ends. The CDR3 is 16 residues long. The germline CDR1 and CDR2 sequences are SGHRS and YFSETQ. CDR3 protein: CASSPRQNRGPHGYTF. The CDR3 DNA reads TGCGCCAGCAGCCCGAGACAGAACCGGGGACCTCATGGCTACACCTTC.

This chain's CDR3 is CASSVWGPYEQYF. The CDR3 nucleotides are TGTGCCAGCAGCGTGTGGGGACCCTACGAGCAGTACTTC. V and J are TRBV7-2 and TRBJ2-7; D may match TRBD1 or TRBD2 (5 bases each). V gave up 5 bases and J gave up 2 bases, with 10 bases separating them. The CDR3 totals 13 residues. CDR1 is SGHTA and CDR2 is FQGNSA in the germline V gene.

This clonotype has a handful of counts. The J gene is TRBJ2-1, the V gene TRBV5-5, with TRBD1 matching over 9 bases. Losses at the gene ends were 4 bases for V and 5 bases for J; bases not matched to a gene: 7. This CDR3 has 15 residues. Germline-derived CDR1 and CDR2 are SGHKS and YYEKEE (reference sequence). CDR3 loop: CASSIRDRAHNEQFF. The CDR3 nucleotides read TGTGCCAGCAGCATCCGGGACAGGGCCCACAATGAGCAGTTCTTC.

The V and J genes are TRBV6-5 and TRBJ2-5; TRBD2 is a possible D gene (7 bases). The J call may be wrong; the DNA end is better matched by TRBJ2-1. The CDR3 sequence is 14 residues long. From germline, CDR1 is MNHEY and CDR2 SVGAGI. The CDR3 region is CASRGGALGETQFF. CDR3 DNA: TGTGCCAGCAGGGGGGGGGCATTAGGAGAGACCCAGTTCTTC.

This chain links TRBV27 with TRBJ2-3; D is perhaps TRBD2 (5 bases). The CDR3 is 14 amino acids. Deletions cut 11 bases from V and 0 bases from J, with 15 bases between. Per the germline V gene, CDR1 is MNHEY and CDR2 is SMNVEV (reference sequence). CDR3 region: CAVGGGISTDTQYF. The CDR3 nucleotides read TGTGCCGTCGGCGGAGGAATTAGCACAGATACGCAGTATTTT.

The chain links TRBV6-5 to TRBJ2-1; possibly TRBD1 for D (6 bases). Trimming pared 3 bases from V and 9 bases from J, leaving 15 bases between. CDR3 size: 14 residues. From germline, CDR1 is MNHEY and CDR2 SVGAGI. The CDR3 sequence: CASSYTTGRGEQFF. CDR3 sequence (DNA): TGTGCCAGCAGTTATACGACAGGACGGGGTGAGCAGTTCTTC.

This clonotype came up a few times. V usage is TRBV18 and J usage is TRBJ2-5, with a possible D match to TRBD1 (6 bases). V was pared by 1 base and J by 2 bases, with 11 bases between. CDR1 is KGHSH, CDR2 LQKENI, per germline. The CDR3 contains 15 residues. The CDR3 protein is CASSPLVGQQETQYF. DNA of the CDR3: TGTGCCAGCTCACCACTTGTCGGACAGCAAGAGACCCAGTACTTC.

V is TRBV27 and J is TRBJ2-7; D remains ambiguous. Per germline, CDR1 MNHEY and CDR2 SMNVEV (reference sequence). Between the trimmed V and J ends, which lost 5 bases and 4 bases, there was a span of 12 bases. The CDR3 totals 13 residues. CDR3 coding DNA: TGTGCCAGCAGTCTTAGGCCCCGATACGAGCAGTACTTC. This sequence encodes CASSLRPRYEQYF.

This clonotype was seen a single time. The chain combines TRBV20-1 with TRBJ2-7; 11 bases align to TRBD2. Germline V gene data show CDR1 as DFQATT and CDR2 as SNEGSKA (reference sequence). CDR3 size: 14 residues. The trim removed 6 bases at V and 2 bases at J, leaving 6 bases unmatched. CDR3: CSANSGRAAYEQYF. DNA of the CDR3: TGCAGTGCAAATAGCGGGAGGGCCGCCTACGAGCAGTACTTC.

V and J are TRBV27 and TRBJ2-1; D call uncertain. Near its end, the DNA agrees better with TRBJ2-7, so the J call may be wrong. CDR3 size: 14 residues. The V gene's germline CDR1 is MNHEY and CDR2 SMNVEV (reference sequence). The CDR3 sequence is CASSLDPLPNEQYF. CDR3 DNA sequence: TGTGCCAGCAGTTTAGACCCTCTTCCCAATGAGCAGTACTTC.

This clonotype was found a few times. This chain joins TRBV11-1 and TRBJ2-1; weak D call: TRBD2 (6 bases). The CDR3 spans 15 residues. Germline-derived CDR1 and CDR2 are SGHAT and FQDESV (reference sequence). Trimming cost V 1 base and J 10 bases, with 17 bases left between them. In DNA, the CDR3 is TGTGCCAGCAGCTTAGACTTGGTCGGGGGTAGGGAGCAGTTCTTC. Amino acid sequence: CASSLDLVGGREQFF.

The rearrangement joins TRBV10-3 to TRBJ2-7; 9 bases match TRBD2. The CDR3 totals 14 residues. The germline V gene has CDR1 ENHRY and CDR2 SYGVKD. J was trimmed by 5 bases and V by 4 bases; bases with no gene match: 6. The CDR3: CAISVAGEGDEQYF. DNA for the CDR3: TGTGCCATCAGTGTAGCGGGAGAAGGGGACGAGCAGTACTTC.

V gene TRBV7-6 combines with J gene TRBJ2-2; TRBD2 agrees at 12 bases. The CDR3 runs 17 residues. Germline values: CDR1 SGHVS, CDR2 FNYEAQ. Unmatched junction bases numbered 9, after V lost 4 bases and J lost 6 bases. CDR3 amino acids: CASSWTSGNGFAGELFF. Here the CDR3 DNA reads TGTGCCAGCAGCTGGACTAGCGGGAATGGTTTTGCCGGGGAGCTGTTTTTT.

This chain uses TRBV7-2 with TRBJ1-3; no reliable D call. Trimming left V 5 bases short and J 0 bases short, with 11 bases between. This CDR3 has 15 amino acids. From germline, CDR1 is SGHTA and CDR2 FQGNSA. The CDR3 region is CASSESRVSGNTIYF. The CDR3 coding sequence is TGTGCCAGCAGCGAGTCCCGGGTCTCTGGAAACACCATATATTTT.

V and J are TRBV14 and TRBJ2-1; a weak D match, TRBD1 (5 bases). The CDR3 has 15 amino acids. Per germline, CDR1 SGHDN and CDR2 FVKESK. Trimming removed 3 bases from V and 3 bases from J, with 12 bases in between. The CDR3 nucleotides read TGTGCCAGCAGCCAGGGGCTGTCTTACTACAATGAGCAGTTCTTC. Translating gives CASSQGLSYYNEQFF.

V and J are TRBV11-2 and TRBJ2-5; D perhaps matches TRBD1 (5 bases). V was pared by 5 bases and J by 1 base, with 14 bases between. The germline CDR1 and CDR2 sequences are SGHAT and FQNNGV. CDR3 size: 15 residues. CDR3 residues: CASSEPDSGQETQYF. The CDR3 nucleotides read TGTGCCAGCAGCGAGCCCGACAGTGGCCAAGAGACCCAGTACTTC.